This is a list of T cell receptor beta chains from one sample in a study of Ad26.COV2.S vaccination and SARS-CoV-2 variants. Assay used: immunoSEQ multiplex PCR; TCRdb lists only in-frame clones, some missing. Of roughly 700,000 clones listed, around 90% are singletons. The source material was peripheral blood, sampled in a trial of Ad26.COV2.S vaccine versus placebo. All receptors come from a person between 18 and 65 years old who received the Ad26.COV2.S COVID-19 vaccine or a placebo. Each CDR3 is given with its conserved first and last residue. The order of the fields is V gene, J gene, D gene, clone size, CDR3 protein, CDR3 DNA. A D gene is named only where the DNA matches it firmly. Not all rows give a size; the values are once, few, many and, for expanded clones, a class.

TRBV19,TRBJ1-2,TRBD1,NA,CASRGTGVRYGYTF,TGTGCCAGTAGGGGGACAGGGGTTCGGTATGGCTACACCTTC
TRBV6-6,TRBJ1-5,TRBD1,NA,CASSRQGDSNQPQHF,TGTGCCAGCAGTCGTCAGGGGGATAGCAATCAGCCCCAGCATTTT
TRBV16,TRBJ1-5,NA,NA,CASSQSPGRDQPQHF,TGTGCCAGCAGCCAATCGCCGGGCAGGGACCAGCCCCAGCATTTT
TRBV5-1,TRBJ1-5,NA,NA,CASSLWGLDQPQHF,TGCGCCAGCAGCTTGTGGGGATTAGATCAGCCCCAGCATTTT
TRBV7-6,TRBJ2-5,NA,NA,CASSFRDKSIETQYF,TGTGCCAGCAGCTTCCGGGACAAGAGTATTGAGACCCAGTACTTC
TRBV24-1,TRBJ1-3,NA,NA,CATSGRGGNTIYF,TGTGCCACCTCGGGCAGAGGGGGAAACACCATATATTTT
TRBV19,TRBJ1-1,NA,NA,CASSIVRATEAFF,TGTGCCAGTAGTATTGTCAGGGCCACTGAAGCTTTCTTT
TRBV27,TRBJ2-6,TRBD1,few,CASSPLYQTGLWGANVLTF,TGTGCCAGCAGTCCCTTATATCAGACAGGGCTATGGGGGGCCAACGTCCTGACTTTC
TRBV6-2/TRBV6-3,TRBJ2-1,TRBD2,NA,CASSPGTSGSPYNEQFF,TGTGCCAGCAGCCCCGGGACTAGCGGGAGCCCCTACAATGAGCAGTTCTTC
TRBV6-5,TRBJ2-2,TRBD2,NA,CASSFGLAGRIGELFF,TGTGCCAGCAGTTTCGGACTAGCGGGAAGGATCGGGGAGCTGTTTTTT
TRBV27,TRBJ2-2,NA,NA,CASSLIPNTGELFF,TGTGCCAGCAGTTTAATACCTAACACCGGGGAGCTGTTTTTT
TRBV7-2,TRBJ1-1,TRBD1,NA,CASSPNRQGLSTEAFF,TGTGCCAGCAGCCCAAATCGACAGGGATTAAGCACTGAAGCTTTCTTT
TRBV7-9,TRBJ1-1,NA,NA,CASSLGHAGYTEAFF,TGTGCCAGCAGCTTAGGTCACGCGGGGTACACTGAAGCTTTCTTT
TRBV7-9,TRBJ2-7,NA,NA,CASSNTGTGAYEQYF,TGTGCCAGCAGCAATACAGGTACGGGAGCCTACGAGCAGTACTTC
TRBV7-2,TRBJ2-2,NA,once,CASSLDWSGELFF,TGTGCCAGCAGCTTGGACTGGTCCGGGGAGCTGTTTTTT
TRBV27,TRBJ1-5,TRBD1,NA,CASSAGTGAKLIEQPQHF,TGTGCCAGCAGCGCCGGGACAGGGGCCAAACTGATAGAGCAGCCCCAGCATTTT
TRBV7-3,TRBJ2-3,TRBD2,NA,CASSPGTMRTDTQYF,TGTGCCAGCAGCCCAGGGACTATGCGCACAGATACGCAGTATTTT
TRBV7-9,TRBJ2-6,NA,NA,CAGKRLSSGANVLTF,TGTGCCGGCAAAAGGCTAAGCTCTGGGGCCAACGTCCTGACTTTC
TRBV7-3,TRBJ1-6,NA,few,CASSYEAGGKEQGSYNSPLHF,TGTGCCAGCAGCTACGAGGCAGGTGGGAAGGAGCAAGGCTCCTATAATTCACCCCTCCACTTT
TRBV5-1,TRBJ2-3,NA,NA,CASSGGQTRSDTQYF,TGCGCCAGCAGTGGGGGGCAGACCCGGTCAGATACGCAGTATTTT
TRBV15,TRBJ2-1,NA,NA,CATSRDRSLPFF,TGTGCCACCAGCAGAGATAGGAGCTTGCCGTTCTTC
TRBV7-9,TRBJ2-1,NA,NA,CASSLYMLYNEQFF,TGTGCCAGCAGCTTATACATGCTGTACAATGAGCAGTTCTTC
TRBV7-3,TRBJ1-5,NA,few,CASSLTPGFNQPQHF,TGTGCCAGCAGCTTAACTCCAGGGTTTAATCAGCCCCAGCATTTT
TRBV18,TRBJ2-5,NA,NA,CASSRTSDETQYF,TGTGCCAGCTCAAGGACCAGCGACGAGACCCAGTACTTC
TRBV11-2,TRBJ2-1,TRBD2,NA,CASSPLGTSGRGEQFF,TGTGCCAGCAGCCCTCTCGGGACTAGCGGGAGAGGTGAGCAGTTCTTC
TRBV11-2,TRBJ2-1,NA,once,CGSSEGGSYNEQFF,TGTGGAAGCTCTGAGGGAGGCTCCTACAATGAGCAGTTCTTC
TRBV19,TRBJ2-5,TRBD1,NA,CASSSRQGAQYF,TGTGCCAGTAGTTCTAGACAGGGGGCCCAGTACTTC
TRBV18,TRBJ2-1,NA,NA,CASSPTDPYNEQFF,TGTGCCAGCTCACCCACGGACCCCTACAATGAGCAGTTCTTC